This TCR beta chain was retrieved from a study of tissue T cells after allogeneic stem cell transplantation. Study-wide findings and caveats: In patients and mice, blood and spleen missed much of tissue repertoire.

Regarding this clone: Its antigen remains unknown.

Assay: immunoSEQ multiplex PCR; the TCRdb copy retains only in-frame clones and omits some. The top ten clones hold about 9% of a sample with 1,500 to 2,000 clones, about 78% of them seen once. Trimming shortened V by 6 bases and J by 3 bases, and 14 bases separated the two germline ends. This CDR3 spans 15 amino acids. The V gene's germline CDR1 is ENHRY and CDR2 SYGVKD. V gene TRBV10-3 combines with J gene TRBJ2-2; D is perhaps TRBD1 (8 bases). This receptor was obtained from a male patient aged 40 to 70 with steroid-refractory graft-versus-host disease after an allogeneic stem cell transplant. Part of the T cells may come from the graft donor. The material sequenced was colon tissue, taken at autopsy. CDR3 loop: CAIRRTGGDTGELFF. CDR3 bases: TGTGCCATCAGACGAACAGGGGGGGACACCGGGGAGCTGTTTTTT.